The entry below describes one TCR beta chain. This record comes from a study of blood T cell repertoires in COVID-19. About the study: Whether acute or convalescent, the COVID-19 samples came from the United States, Italy and Spain. In each case, the material was cDNA or gDNA derived from T cells, B-cell-depleted T cells, or PBMCs.

In the authors' workflow: Scientists estimated how many nucleated cells there were by amplifying reference gene primers. Produced via immunoSEQ multiplex PCR; TCRdb's table is partial and in-frame only. That table furnishes V, J and clone size, whereas the DNA furnished D and trimming. The sample contains approximately 190,000 clones, roughly 80% of which appear only once. This CDR3 is 13 amino acids long. Germline lookup yields CDR1 MRHNA and CDR2 SNTAGT. With 4 bases clipped from V and 10 bases from J, the junction kept 7 bases outside the gene matches. Sequencing was done on a sample of peripheral blood. This TCR was recovered from a woman aged 40 to 50 with acute or convalescent COVID-19. The chain has TRBV6-4 and TRBJ2-1; 7 positions match TRBD2. The DNA of the CDR3 is TGTGCCAGCAGTGTCGAGCGGGACTCCGAGCAGTTCTTC. It encodes CASSVERDSEQFF.